This is a list of T cell receptor beta chains from one sample in a study of identical twins. Each CDR3 protein gets one entry after TCRdb re-called the 5' RACE reads with MiXCR. The sample gives hundreds of thousands of distinct CDR3 sequences, roughly 20% of which show up once; 4.3% is in the top ten. The sample was also reused in another study, on T cells expressing NK-cell markers.

Sequenced input: PBMCs. Receptor source: a woman between 18 and 29 years old in good health. Each CDR3 is given with its conserved first and last residue. The order of the fields is CDR3 length, D gene, J gene, V gene, clone size, CDR3 DNA, CDR3 protein. The D gene is left open where the match is weak. For some rows the clone size is stated as once, few or many, or as a class when expanded; others skip it.

cdr3_length: 12; d_call: -; j_call: TRBJ1-1; v_call: TRBV29-1; clone_size: few; cdr3_nt: TGCAGCGTTGAATACACGAACACTGAAGCTTTCTTT; cdr3_aa: CSVEYTNTEAFF
cdr3_length: 14; d_call: -; j_call: TRBJ2-1; v_call: TRBV6-2/TRBV6-3; clone_size: -; cdr3_nt: TGTGCCAGCAGTTACCTCGTTAGCTCCAATGAGCAGTTCTTC; cdr3_aa: CASSYLVSSNEQFF
cdr3_length: 14; d_call: TRBD2; j_call: TRBJ2-1; v_call: TRBV20-1; clone_size: -; cdr3_nt: TGCAGTGCCACCGGGGCTAGCGGGCGATATGAGCAGTTCTTC; cdr3_aa: CSATGASGRYEQFF
cdr3_length: 16; d_call: -; j_call: TRBJ2-6; v_call: TRBV4-3; clone_size: -; cdr3_nt: TGCGCCAGCAGCCAGGAACAGGGATCTGGGGCCAACGTCCTGACTTTC; cdr3_aa: CASSQEQGSGANVLTF
cdr3_length: 15; d_call: TRBD2; j_call: TRBJ2-1; v_call: TRBV7-9; clone_size: -; cdr3_nt: TGTGCCAGCAGCTTAGTCCAGCGGGGGACCAATGAGCAGTTCTTC; cdr3_aa: CASSLVQRGTNEQFF
cdr3_length: 14; d_call: -; j_call: TRBJ2-3; v_call: TRBV3-1; clone_size: few; cdr3_nt: TGTGCCAGCAGCCCTATGGGGGGCACAGATACGCAGTATTTT; cdr3_aa: CASSPMGGTDTQYF
cdr3_length: 13; d_call: TRBD1; j_call: TRBJ2-7; v_call: TRBV7-9; clone_size: -; cdr3_nt: TGTGCCAGCAGCATGGGACAGACCTACGAGCAGTACTTC; cdr3_aa: CASSMGQTYEQYF
cdr3_length: 16; d_call: -; j_call: TRBJ2-2; v_call: TRBV12-3/TRBV12-4; clone_size: -; cdr3_nt: TGTGCCAGCAGTTCCCCTGACGGGGGGAACACCGGGGAGCTGTTTTTT; cdr3_aa: CASSSPDGGNTGELFF
cdr3_length: 13; d_call: -; j_call: TRBJ2-3; v_call: TRBV7-2; clone_size: few; cdr3_nt: TGTGCCAGCATCTTGACTCGCACAGATACGCAGTATTTT; cdr3_aa: CASILTRTDTQYF
cdr3_length: 13; d_call: -; j_call: TRBJ2-7; v_call: TRBV6-6; clone_size: -; cdr3_nt: TGTGCCAGCAGTAATACAGGGATCTACGAGCAGTACTTC; cdr3_aa: CASSNTGIYEQYF
cdr3_length: 16; d_call: -; j_call: TRBJ2-7; v_call: TRBV6-1; clone_size: few; cdr3_nt: TGTGCCAGCACCGAGGGACACCCGAGGGGCACCTACGAGCAGTACTTC; cdr3_aa: CASTEGHPRGTYEQYF
cdr3_length: 18; d_call: TRBD2; j_call: TRBJ2-5; v_call: TRBV4-2; clone_size: -; cdr3_nt: TGTGCCAGCAGCCTTGGACTAGCGGGGGGGGTACGGCAAGAGACCCAGTACTTC; cdr3_aa: CASSLGLAGGVRQETQYF